The clone carrying this TCR beta chain has at least ten counts. The antigen is not known. cDNA synthesis was performed by 5'RACE with 10-nucleotide random UMIs. MiXCR, run by TCRdb on the 5' RACE reads, gives a single entry per CDR3 protein. Of just under 60,000 distinct CDR3 sequences in the sample, around 3.4% are singletons; the top ten hold approximately 3.4%. This specimen belongs to a study of neurological immune-mediated disorders. General study points: Private repertoires in all groups were suggested by the finding that expanded clones across subjects shared no CDR3 amino acid sequences.

Looked up from germline, CDR1 is MGHRA and CDR2 is YSYEKL. There are 20 residues in the CDR3. V was pared by 3 bases and J by 3 bases, with 21 bases of the junction left unmatched. The material sequenced was PBMCs. The sequence derives from a young woman with multiple sclerosis. The chain carries TRBV4-1 and TRBJ2-3; TRBD2 aligns across 7 bases. The CDR3 here is CASSHEGASGAQSETDTQYF. The CDR3, as DNA: TGCGCCAGCAGCCATGAAGGGGCTAGCGGTGCCCAGTCAGAGACAGATACGCAGTATTTT.